This T cell receptor (beta chain) was profiled in a study of regulatory T cells. About this clone itself: The target antigen is unknown.

The primer mix had 52 TRBV and 13 TRBJ primers. This table comes from immunoSEQ multiplex PCR, and its TCRdb copy is limited to in-frame clones, with some not included. Of more than 25,000 clones in the sample, 80% to 95% were seen once. The CDR3 totals 16 residues. V gave up 5 bases and J gave up 3 bases, with 16 bases separating them. Germline values: CDR1 SGHVS, CDR2 FQNEAQ. Broader study findings: Skewed V and J usage and few unique V-J pairs marked patient repertoires, most in Tregs. Hydrophobic residues at CDR3 positions 6 and 7 were enriched in conventional CD4+ T cells of CD3G-deficient patients.

The clonotype originates from a person aged 18-30 years with CD3G deficiency. V and J are TRBV7-8 and TRBJ2-2, with D possibly being TRBD1 or TRBD2 (6 bases each). Sequencing was performed on conventional CD4+ T cells sorted from blood. CDR3 sequence reads: CASSVGGGADTGELFF. The CDR3, as DNA: TGTGCCAGCAGCGTCGGGGGCGGGGCCGACACCGGGGAGCTGTTTTTT.